This TCR beta chain comes out of a study of vaccination effects on CD4 cells after COVID-19. Clones were sequenced by immunoSEQ multiplex PCR, and TCRdb holds only the in-frame ones, with some missing. The sample includes about 31,000 clones, approximately 61% seen only once; the top ten take over 25%. This CDR3 region has 15 residues. The germline V gene has CDR1 LGHDT and CDR2 YNNKEL (reference sequence). V trimming: 4 bases; J trimming: 4 bases; junction bases outside the gene matches: 6. With regard to this clone: What it binds is not known.

Antigen-specific CD4+ T cells were expanded (with viral peptide pools) by the ViraFEST assay ahead of sequencing. It was after more than nine days of culture that CD4+ T cells were isolated. The researchers cultured fewer than 2.5 million PBMC per well with 8 to 10 IU/ml IL-2 and 7.5 to 10 ug/ml peptides. Study-wide results and limits: Pronounced clonal contraction occurred in clones induced by infection and by vaccine late after vaccination.

The V gene is TRBV3-1 (or the pseudogene TRBV3-2), the J gene TRBJ2-3; 9 bases map to TRBD1. This TCR derives from a human donor who received a COVID-19 vaccine. The sample here was CD4+ T cells from PBMCs cultured with HCoV-229E spike peptides, taken before COVID-19 vaccination. This CDR3 reads CASSPGTGSPDTQYF. CDR3 bases: TGTGCCAGCAGCCCTGGGACAGGGAGCCCAGATACGCAGTATTTT.